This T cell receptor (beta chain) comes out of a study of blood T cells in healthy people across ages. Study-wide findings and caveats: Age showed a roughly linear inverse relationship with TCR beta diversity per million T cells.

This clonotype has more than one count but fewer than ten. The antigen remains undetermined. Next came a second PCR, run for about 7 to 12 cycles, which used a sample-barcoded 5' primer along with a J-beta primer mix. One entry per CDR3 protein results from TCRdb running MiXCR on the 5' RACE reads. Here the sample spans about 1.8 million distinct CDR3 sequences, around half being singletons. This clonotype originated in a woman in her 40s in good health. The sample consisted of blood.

In DNA, the CDR3 is TGCAGTGCTCTTTCCAGGGGTTGGGCCTACGAGCAGTACTTC. Its protein is CSALSRGWAYEQYF. J is TRBJ2-7 and V is TRBV20-1; D might be TRBD1 (6 bases). There are 14 residues in the CDR3. The V gene lost 5 bases and the J gene lost 2 bases, with 16 bases spanning the gap. Germline assignment: CDR1 DFQATT and CDR2 SNEGSKA (reference sequence).